This is a list of T cell receptor beta chains from one sample in a study of cytomegalovirus exposure and HLA in healthy donors. Sequencing was performed with immunoSEQ multiplex PCR; in TCRdb, only in-frame clones are kept and a portion is missing. The sample carries about 140,000 clones, roughly three quarters recorded once. The sequenced material came from PBMCs. The receptors were gathered from a woman aged 40 to 50 in good health and CMV-seronegative. Both conserved end residues are part of each CDR3. D genes are given only for firm matches. Clone size, where shown, is once, few, many, or a class for clones that have expanded.

cdr3_nt: TGTGCCAGCTCCCAGCAAAAGGAGGGCTCCGGCTATGGCTACACCTTC; cdr3_aa: CASSQQKEGSGYGYTF; clone_size: NA; j_call: TRBJ1-2; v_call: TRBV18; d_call: NA
cdr3_nt: TGTGCCAGCAGTGATCAGGAGGGTTCCTACGAGCAGTACTTC; cdr3_aa: CASSDQEGSYEQYF; clone_size: once; j_call: TRBJ2-7; v_call: TRBV25-1; d_call: NA
cdr3_nt: TGTGCCACCAGGACAGCGAACTATGGCTACACCTTC; cdr3_aa: CATRTANYGYTF; clone_size: few; j_call: TRBJ1-2; v_call: TRBV6-1; d_call: NA
cdr3_nt: TGTGCCAGCAGCTTTACAAGGGGGCCCACAGATACGCAGTATTTT; cdr3_aa: CASSFTRGPTDTQYF; clone_size: NA; j_call: TRBJ2-3; v_call: TRBV5-8; d_call: TRBD1
cdr3_nt: TGTGCCAGCAGCTTGAAAGGGACAAGTGGAAGGAACTATGGCTACACCTTC; cdr3_aa: CASSLKGTSGRNYGYTF; clone_size: NA; j_call: TRBJ1-2; v_call: TRBV5-6; d_call: NA
cdr3_nt: TGCGCCAGCAGCTTGGGGGACAGGGGCTCCTACAATGAGCAGTTCTTC; cdr3_aa: CASSLGDRGSYNEQFF; clone_size: NA; j_call: TRBJ2-1; v_call: TRBV5-1; d_call: TRBD1
cdr3_nt: TGTGCCAGCAGCACAGACAGGCCCCGCTACGAGCAGTACTTC; cdr3_aa: CASSTDRPRYEQYF; clone_size: NA; j_call: TRBJ2-7; v_call: TRBV13; d_call: NA
cdr3_nt: TGTGCCAGCAGTTTGGAGACAGGGGAAAGTCAGCCCCAGCATTTT; cdr3_aa: CASSLETGESQPQHF; clone_size: NA; j_call: TRBJ1-5; v_call: TRBV28; d_call: TRBD1
cdr3_nt: TGTGCCAGCAGCTTTCAGGGGGGCAATCAGCCCCAGCATTTT; cdr3_aa: CASSFQGGNQPQHF; clone_size: NA; j_call: TRBJ1-5; v_call: TRBV7-8; d_call: TRBD1
cdr3_nt: TGTGCCAGCTCATCTACAGGGGGGGAGACCCAGTACTTC; cdr3_aa: CASSSTGGETQYF; clone_size: NA; j_call: TRBJ2-5; v_call: TRBV18; d_call: TRBD1
cdr3_nt: TGTGCCAGCAGTGAAAACAACTACGAGCAGTACTTC; cdr3_aa: CASSENNYEQYF; clone_size: NA; j_call: TRBJ2-7; v_call: TRBV6-1; d_call: NA
cdr3_nt: TGTGCCAGCCATTTACAGCCGAACTATGGCTACACCTTC; cdr3_aa: CASHLQPNYGYTF; clone_size: once; j_call: TRBJ1-2; v_call: TRBV18; d_call: NA
cdr3_nt: TGTGCCAGCAGTTTTTCCGGGACAGGGTACTCAGATACGCAGTATTTT; cdr3_aa: CASSFSGTGYSDTQYF; clone_size: NA; j_call: TRBJ2-3; v_call: TRBV6-6; d_call: TRBD1
cdr3_nt: TGTGCCAGCAGCTACGGGGGGAGCGAGACCCAGTACTTC; cdr3_aa: CASSYGGSETQYF; clone_size: NA; j_call: TRBJ2-5; v_call: TRBV7-9; d_call: TRBD2
cdr3_nt: TGCAGCGTTACCCGTCAGGGGGAGCTGTTTTTT; cdr3_aa: CSVTRQGELFF; clone_size: NA; j_call: TRBJ2-2; v_call: TRBV29-1; d_call: NA
cdr3_nt: TGTGCCAGCAGCTCCAGGTCCCGCGGGGAGACCCAGTACTTC; cdr3_aa: CASSSRSRGETQYF; clone_size: NA; j_call: TRBJ2-5; v_call: TRBV7-8; d_call: NA
cdr3_nt: TGTGCCAGCAGTGAATGGACAGCTGAGCAGTTCTTC; cdr3_aa: CASSEWTAEQFF; clone_size: NA; j_call: TRBJ2-1; v_call: TRBV6-1; d_call: NA
cdr3_nt: TGCGCCAGCAGCTTGGGCACCGGGACAGCGAATTCACCCCTCCACTTT; cdr3_aa: CASSLGTGTANSPLHF; clone_size: NA; j_call: TRBJ1-6; v_call: TRBV5-1; d_call: TRBD1
cdr3_nt: TGCAGTGCTAGATCGGTCGGCTACACCTTC; cdr3_aa: CSARSVGYTF; clone_size: NA; j_call: TRBJ1-2; v_call: TRBV20-1; d_call: NA
cdr3_nt: TGTGCCAGCAGTGAAGGGGCAGACACAGATACGCAGTATTTT; cdr3_aa: CASSEGADTDTQYF; clone_size: NA; j_call: TRBJ2-3; v_call: TRBV6-1; d_call: NA
cdr3_nt: TGTGCCAGCAGTGGACAGGGACCGCTGAACACTGAAGCTTTCTTT; cdr3_aa: CASSGQGPLNTEAFF; clone_size: NA; j_call: TRBJ1-1; v_call: TRBV2; d_call: TRBD1
cdr3_nt: TGTGCCAGCAGCGTAGAGTTCGGGGGTGAGCAGTACTTC; cdr3_aa: CASSVEFGGEQYF; clone_size: NA; j_call: TRBJ2-7; v_call: TRBV9; d_call: NA
cdr3_nt: TGTGCCAGTAGTTCCAAGACAGGGGTGGCAACTAATGAAAAACTGTTTTTT; cdr3_aa: CASSSKTGVATNEKLFF; clone_size: NA; j_call: TRBJ1-4; v_call: TRBV19; d_call: TRBD1
cdr3_nt: TGTGCCAGCAGAGGCACCGCAGGGAACACTGAAGCTTTCTTT; cdr3_aa: CASRGTAGNTEAFF; clone_size: few; j_call: TRBJ1-1; v_call: TRBV5-4; d_call: NA
cdr3_nt: TGTGCCAGCAGCTCGGGCCGGGGGGGGGACACTGAAGCTTTCTTT; cdr3_aa: CASSSGRGGDTEAFF; clone_size: NA; j_call: TRBJ1-1; v_call: TRBV5-4; d_call: NA
cdr3_nt: TGTGCCACCGGGACACACTATGGCTACACCTTC; cdr3_aa: CATGTHYGYTF; clone_size: NA; j_call: TRBJ1-2; v_call: TRBV27; d_call: NA
cdr3_nt: TGCAGTGCAGAGAGAGGTGAGACCCAGTACTTC; cdr3_aa: CSAERGETQYF; clone_size: NA; j_call: TRBJ2-5; v_call: TRBV20-1; d_call: NA
cdr3_nt: TGTGCCAGCAGTTACTTAGAGGATAATTCACCCCTCCACTTT; cdr3_aa: CASSYLEDNSPLHF; clone_size: few; j_call: TRBJ1-6; v_call: TRBV6-5; d_call: NA